This T cell receptor beta chain is from a study of blood T cell repertoires in COVID-19. V was pared by 1 base and J by 1 base, with 5 bases of the junction left unmatched. This CDR3 is 16 amino acids long. CDR1 is MDHEN, CDR2 SYDVKM, per germline. The Seattle patients joined while their infection was active and were tracked longitudinally afterward. The data were produced by immunoSEQ multiplex PCR, yet TCRdb's version contains in-frame clones alone and is incomplete. The data show about 200,000 clones, 82% seen once. This TCR was recovered from a woman older than 75 with COVID-19, enrolled during active disease. The chain is built from TRBV28 and TRBJ1-1; TRBD1 aligns across 8 bases. The sequencing sample was made of peripheral blood. CDR3 nucleotides: TGTGCCAGCAGTTTATACGGACAGGGCAGGAACACTGAAGCTTTCTTT. Residues: CASSLYGQGRNTEAFF.